The source of this T cell receptor beta chain is a study of T cells after yellow fever vaccination. At the level of the study: With SMART-Seq v4 Ultra Low Input, the fractions containing low cell numbers were prepared. General study results and limits: Subsequent to the booster, the majority of primary-vaccination clones reappeared (roughly 96% CD4, 85% to 90% CD8). Though weaker, the secondary response peaked faster, on day 5 versus 15.

About this clonotype itself: No antigen is known for it.

Production of TCR cDNA was by 5'RACE template switching, which also added a universal primer site and UMIs. MiXCR, applied by TCRdb to the 5' RACE reads, yields one record per CDR3 protein. In the table there are 300,000 or so distinct CDR3 sequences, 10% to 15% of which are singletons. V lost 5 bases and J 8 bases, leaving 13 bases between the germline ends. The CDR3 loop spans 13 amino acids. Germline V gene sequence: CDR1 SGHTA, CDR2 FQGTGA. This chain links TRBV7-3 with TRBJ2-1; the D gene is possibly TRBD1 (5 bases). The sequence was obtained from a man aged 25 to 40 who received the YFV17D yellow fever vaccine. The starting material was CD4+ T cells sorted from PBMCs, obtained 45 days after the yellow fever booster vaccination. The DNA for the CDR3 is TGTGCCAGCAGCCCGACTCTACAGGATGAGCAGTTCTTC. This gives the protein CASSPTLQDEQFF.